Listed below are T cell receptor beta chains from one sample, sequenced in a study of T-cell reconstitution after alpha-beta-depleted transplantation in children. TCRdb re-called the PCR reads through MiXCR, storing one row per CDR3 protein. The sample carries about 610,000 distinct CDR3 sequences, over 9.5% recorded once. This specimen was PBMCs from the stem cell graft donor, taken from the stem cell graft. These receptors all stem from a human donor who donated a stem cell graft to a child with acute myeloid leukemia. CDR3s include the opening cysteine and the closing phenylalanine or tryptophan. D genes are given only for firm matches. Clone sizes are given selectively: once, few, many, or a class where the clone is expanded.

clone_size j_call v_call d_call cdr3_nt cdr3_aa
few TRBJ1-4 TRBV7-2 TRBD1 TGTGCCAGCAGCTTAGTTACCAGGGGGCCTAATGAAAAACTGTTTTTT CASSLVTRGPNEKLFF
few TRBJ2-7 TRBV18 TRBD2 TGTGCCAGCTCCCAGACTAGCGCAAACTCCTACGAGCAGTACTTC CASSQTSANSYEQYF
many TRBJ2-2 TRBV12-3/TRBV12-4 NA TGTGCCAGCAGTTCACAGGGTAGGGGCGCCGGGGAGCTGTTTTTT CASSSQGRGAGELFF
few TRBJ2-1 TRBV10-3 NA TGTGCCATCAGTGAGTCTCTACAGGGACCCTACAATGAGCAGTTCTTC CAISESLQGPYNEQFF
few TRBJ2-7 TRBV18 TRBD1 TGTGCCAGCTCACCTAGCCGACAGGGGAGGTCTCACGAGCAGTACTTC CASSPSRQGRSHEQYF
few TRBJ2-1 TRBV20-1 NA TGCAGTGCGTCCGGGACTTTCTCCTACAATGAGCAGTTCTTC CSASGTFSYNEQFF
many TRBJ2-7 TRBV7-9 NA TGTGCCAGCAGCCCCCCCGGGGTCTACGAGCAGTACTTC CASSPPGVYEQYF
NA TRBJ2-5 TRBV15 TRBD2 TGTGCCACCAGCAGAGAATGGCGGCTAGCGGGAGAGGAAGAGACCCAGTACTTC CATSREWRLAGEEETQYF
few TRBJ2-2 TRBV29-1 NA TGCAGCGGGGTCTCGGGACAAGCTACCGGGGAGCTGTTTTTT CSGVSGQATGELFF
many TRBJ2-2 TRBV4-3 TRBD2 TGCGCCAGCAGCCAGGCCGTCGCGGGGGCCGGGGAGCTGTTTTTT CASSQAVAGAGELFF
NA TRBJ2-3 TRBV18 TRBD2 TGTGCCAGCTCACCTCGCGGACTAGCGGGAGACGCAGATACGCAGTATTTT CASSPRGLAGDADTQYF
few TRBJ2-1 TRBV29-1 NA TGCAGCGTTGGACTATCCAATGAGCAGTTCTTC CSVGLSNEQFF
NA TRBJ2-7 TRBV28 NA TGTGCCAGCAGTTTATTCGGGCCCTACGAGCAGTACTTC CASSLFGPYEQYF
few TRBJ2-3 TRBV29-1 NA TGCAGCGCCACATCCCCACCTGTCACAGATACGCAGTATTTT CSATSPPVTDTQYF
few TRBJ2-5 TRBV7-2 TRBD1 TGTGCCAGCAGAACCTACAGGGGGCGCGAAGAGACCCAGTACTTC CASRTYRGREETQYF
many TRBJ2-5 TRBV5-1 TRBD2 TGTGCCAGCAGCCCGGGACTAGCGGGACAAGAGACCCAGTACTTC CASSPGLAGQETQYF
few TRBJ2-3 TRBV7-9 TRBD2 TGTGCCAGCAGCAACCAGGGCGGTCTAGCGGGAGACACGCAGTATTTT CASSNQGGLAGDTQYF
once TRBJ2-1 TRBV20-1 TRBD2 TGCTGTGCTAGAATCGGGGCACTAGCGGGGGGCTACAATGAGCAGTTCTTC CCARIGALAGGYNEQFF
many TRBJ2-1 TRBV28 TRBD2 TGTGCCACCTCGGCGGGGGACGATGAGCAGTTCTTC CATSAGDDEQFF
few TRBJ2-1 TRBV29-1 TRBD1 TGCAGCGTTGCCGGGACAGGGGGCTCCAGCTCCTACAATGAGCAGTTCTTC CSVAGTGGSSSYNEQFF
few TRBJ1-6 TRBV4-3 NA TGCGCCAGCAGCCAGCAGGGTTCTTCACCCCTCCACTTT CASSQQGSSPLHF
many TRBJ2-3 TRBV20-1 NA TGCAGTGCTAGAGTCACAGATACGCAGTATTTT CSARVTDTQYF
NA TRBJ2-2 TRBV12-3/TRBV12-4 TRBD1 TGTGCCAGCACTGACAGGGCCACCGGGGAGCTGTTTTTT CASTDRATGELFF
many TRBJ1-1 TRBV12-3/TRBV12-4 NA TGTGCCAGCAGCTTGGGGGAGAACACTGAAGCTTTCTTT CASSLGENTEAFF
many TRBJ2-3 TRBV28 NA TGTGCCAGCAGTTTTAAAGGGTTCGGGGCAGATACGCAGTATTTT CASSFKGFGADTQYF
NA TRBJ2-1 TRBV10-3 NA TGTGCCATCAGGGACTACCCTAATGAGCAGTTCTTC CAIRDYPNEQFF
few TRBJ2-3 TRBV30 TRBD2 TGTGCCTGGAGTGTGGGACTAGCTGCAGATACGCAGTATTTT CAWSVGLAADTQYF
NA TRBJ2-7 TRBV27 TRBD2 TGTGCCAGCAGTTTAAGGGCGGGAGTCCGCGAGCAGTACTTC CASSLRAGVREQYF
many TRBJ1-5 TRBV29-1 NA TGCAGCGTTGGAGGGGGGGTCAATCAGCCCCAGCATTTT CSVGGGVNQPQHF
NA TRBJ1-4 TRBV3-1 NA TGTGCCAGCAGCCAACCGGGACAAGGTGCAACTAATGAAAAACTGTTTTTT CASSQPGQGATNEKLFF
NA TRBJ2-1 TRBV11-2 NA TGTGCCAGCAGCCCCAGCCCCACCTCCAATGAGCAGTTCTTC CASSPSPTSNEQFF
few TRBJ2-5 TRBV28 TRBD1 TGTGCCGGCTCGCGGGACAGGGTTCTGGAGACCCAGTACTTC CAGSRDRVLETQYF
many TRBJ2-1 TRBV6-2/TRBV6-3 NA TGTGCCAGCAGCTCTTCATCCTACAATGAGCAGTTCTTC CASSSSSYNEQFF
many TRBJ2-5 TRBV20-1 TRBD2 TGCAGTGCTACCAAAAGCGGGAGTCCCGAGACCCAGTACTTC CSATKSGSPETQYF
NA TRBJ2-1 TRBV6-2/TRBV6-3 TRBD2 TGTGCCAGCGGTTACCTGCCGGGACTAGCGGGAAAGAGCTACAATGAGCAGTTCTTC CASGYLPGLAGKSYNEQFF
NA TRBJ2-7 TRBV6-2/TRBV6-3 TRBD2 TGTGCCAGCAGTTACGGGCTAGCGGGAGCCGAGCAGTACTTC CASSYGLAGAEQYF
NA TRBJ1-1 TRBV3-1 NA TGTGCCAGCTGTTTAGGATTGGGGGGCTCCCGGATGAACACTGAAGCTTTCTTT CASCLGLGGSRMNTEAFF
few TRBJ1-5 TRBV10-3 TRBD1 TGTGCCATCAGTGAGTATCAGGGGGAAAGTCAGCCCCAGCATTTT CAISEYQGESQPQHF
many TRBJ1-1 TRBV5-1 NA TGCGCCAGCAGCGGGACTCGAGGGTTGGGCACTGAAGCTTTCTTT CASSGTRGLGTEAFF
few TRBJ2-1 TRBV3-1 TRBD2 TGTGCCAGCAGCCACCAACTAGCGGGCCACTACAATGAGCAGTTCTTC CASSHQLAGHYNEQFF
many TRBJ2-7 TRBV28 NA TGTGCCAGCAAGCCCAGGGCCCGCAGGGTCTACGAGCAGTACTTC CASKPRARRVYEQYF
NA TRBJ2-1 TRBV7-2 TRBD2 TGTGCCAGCAGCTTGACTAGCGGGGTGAAGGGCTACAATGAGCAGTTCTTC CASSLTSGVKGYNEQFF
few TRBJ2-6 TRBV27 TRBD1 TGTGCCAGCAGTTTATGGGGACAGGGGGCGCTTGGGGCCAACGTCCTGACTTTC CASSLWGQGALGANVLTF
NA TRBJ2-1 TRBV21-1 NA TGTGCCAGCAGCAAAAAGCGGGAGGACTTCTCCTACAATGAGCAGTTCTTC CASSKKREDFSYNEQFF
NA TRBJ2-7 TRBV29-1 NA TGCAGCGTTGAATCGGACTCGCAGTACTTC CSVESDSQYF
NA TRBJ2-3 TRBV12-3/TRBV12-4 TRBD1 TGTGCCAGCAACACAGGGGGAACAAGCACAGATACGCAGTATTTT CASNTGGTSTDTQYF
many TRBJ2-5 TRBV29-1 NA TGCAGCGTTTCTTCCATAACTGGGGAGACCCAGTACTTC CSVSSITGETQYF